The rows below give T cell receptor beta chains drawn from one sample of a study of T cells in Graves' hyperthyroidism and ophthalmopathy. TCRdb reanalysed the multiplex PCR reads using MiXCR and keeps one entry per CDR3 protein. The table lists fewer than 400,000 distinct CDR3 sequences, roughly 13% of them singletons. Sequenced: blood. The origin of the receptors is a middle-aged man with Graves' ophthalmopathy. Each CDR3 is given with its conserved first and last residue. The D gene is left open where the match is weak. Where a row states a size, it is once, few, many or the class of an expanded clone; other rows omit it.

size,V,J,D,DNA,CDR3
.,TRBV20-1,TRBJ2-7,TRBD1,TGCAGTGCTAGAAGTGGACAGGGAGACACCGAGCAGTACTTC,CSARSGQGDTEQYF
.,TRBV10-3,TRBJ2-1,.,TGTGCCATCAGTGGGGACCTGGAGGGGGCCCGTTTTTACAATGAGCAGTTCTTC,CAISGDLEGARFYNEQFF
many,TRBV30,TRBJ2-4,TRBD1,TGTGCCTGGAGGGACAGGAGCCTAGCCAAAAACATTCAGTACTTC,CAWRDRSLAKNIQYF
many,TRBV2,TRBJ2-7,.,TGTGCCAGCAGTGAGGTGGTGCTTGAGCAGTACTTC,CASSEVVLEQYF
.,TRBV19,TRBJ1-4,.,TGTGCCAGTAGTATAGGGGGACAAAGAGCTAATGAAAAACTGTTTTTT,CASSIGGQRANEKLFF
.,TRBV28,TRBJ2-2,TRBD1,TGTGCCAGCAGTCAAATAGGACAGGGTCCTTCCACCGGGGAGCTGTTTTTT,CASSQIGQGPSTGELFF
.,TRBV6-5,TRBJ1-5,.,TGTGCCAGCAGTTACTCGAGGGTAATCGAACAGCATTTT,CASSYSRVIEQHF
many,TRBV29-1,TRBJ2-1,TRBD2,TGCAGCGTTTTTGAGCGGGAGCCCTACAATGAGCAGTTCTTC,CSVFEREPYNEQFF
few,TRBV11-2,TRBJ2-4,.,TGTGCCAGCAGCTTCGAGTTAGCCAAAAACATTCAGTACTTC,CASSFELAKNIQYF
many,TRBV7-9,TRBJ2-3,.,TGTGCCAGCAGCTTAGCCGGAGGGTCGGTTAGTGATACGCAGTATTTT,CASSLAGGSVSDTQYF
many,TRBV5-1,TRBJ1-2,.,TGCGCCAGCAGCTTGGACAGGGCGGAATCAGGTGGCTACACCTTC,CASSLDRAESGGYTF
many,TRBV30,TRBJ1-2,.,TGTGCCTGGGTGGACAGTGGCTATGGCTACACCTTC,CAWVDSGYGYTF
many,TRBV18,TRBJ1-3,.,TGTGCCAGCTCACCTAAAGGGGCTGGAAACACCATATATTTT,CASSPKGAGNTIYF
many,TRBV7-8,TRBJ2-1,TRBD2,TGTGCCAGCAGCTCCGGGACTAGCGGGAGCAGTGAGCAGTTCTTC,CASSSGTSGSSEQFF
many,TRBV5-1,TRBJ1-1,.,TGCGCCAGCAGCCCGGAGGCGGGGAACACTGAAGCTTTCTTT,CASSPEAGNTEAFF
many,TRBV28,TRBJ2-1,TRBD1,TGTGCCACCCGACAGGGTTCCTACAATGAGCAGTTCTTC,CATRQGSYNEQFF
few,TRBV12-3/TRBV12-4,TRBJ1-6,.,TGTGCCAGCAGTTTAGAAGCAGATAATTCACCCCTCCACTTT,CASSLEADNSPLHF
once,TRBV15,TRBJ2-3,TRBD2,TGTGCCACCAGCGGACTAGCGGTCACAGATACGCAGTATTTT,CATSGLAVTDTQYF
.,TRBV2,TRBJ1-6,.,TGTGCCAGCAGTGAATATCAGGTCGATTCACCCCTCCACTTT,CASSEYQVDSPLHF
.,TRBV19,TRBJ2-7,TRBD2,TGTGCCAGTAGTTCACTAGCGGGAGGTCTCTACGAGCAGTACTTC,CASSSLAGGLYEQYF
.,TRBV5-1,TRBJ2-2,.,TGCGCCAGCAGCTTGGGGATTCTAAACCTGAACACCGGGGAGCTGTTTTTT,CASSLGILNLNTGELFF
many,TRBV5-1,TRBJ2-1,.,TGCGCCAGCAGCTTGGCCGGGGGGCTAGCCGGTTACAATGAGCAGTTCTTC,CASSLAGGLAGYNEQFF
.,TRBV7-8,TRBJ2-1,TRBD2,TGTGCCAGCAGCTTAAGGTTAGGACTAGCGAGTTACAATGAGCAGTTCTTC,CASSLRLGLASYNEQFF
many,TRBV10-3,TRBJ2-2,TRBD2,TGTGCCATTAAAGCGGGAGGGAACACCGGGGAGCTGTTTTTT,CAIKAGGNTGELFF
many,TRBV7-8,TRBJ2-1,TRBD1,TGTGCCAGCAGCTTCGGGACCGAGACAGGGTTTAGGAATGAGCAGTTCTTC,CASSFGTETGFRNEQFF
.,TRBV19,TRBJ1-3,.,TGTGCCAGTGCCGGCCGAAGTGGGGACACCATATATTTT,CASAGRSGDTIYF
.,TRBV25-1,TRBJ1-1,.,TGTGCCAGCAGTGAAACCGCCAGGAACACTGAAGCTTTCTTT,CASSETARNTEAFF
many,TRBV7-8,TRBJ2-7,.,TGTGCCAGCAGCTTAGGGGTGGGTGGGGTCTACGAGCAGTACTTC,CASSLGVGGVYEQYF
few,TRBV7-2,TRBJ2-4,.,TGTGCCAGCAGCTTAGTCTCGGGCATCCGTTTGGACAAAAACATTCAGTACTTC,CASSLVSGIRLDKNIQYF
.,TRBV20-1,TRBJ2-7,.,TGCAGTGCTAGGTCCTGGGGACCTGGGGCGGGCGAGCAGTACTTC,CSARSWGPGAGEQYF
.,TRBV27,TRBJ2-5,.,TGTGCCAGCAGTACTCGGAGGTACCAAGAGACCCAGTACTTC,CASSTRRYQETQYF
.,TRBV7-6,TRBJ2-7,.,TGTGCCAGCAGCTTAGGGATAGATGGGTACGAGCAGTACTTC,CASSLGIDGYEQYF
many,TRBV20-1,TRBJ2-7,TRBD2,TGCAGTGCTAGGGTGTTAGCGGGAGGGGAGCAGTACTTC,CSARVLAGGEQYF
many,TRBV20-1,TRBJ2-7,TRBD1,TGCAGTGCTAGTCAGGGGACAGGGAGAGAGCAGTACTTC,CSASQGTGREQYF
.,TRBV20-1,TRBJ2-3,TRBD2,TGCAGTGTTACACTAGCGGGGTCAACAGATACGCAGTATTTT,CSVTLAGSTDTQYF
.,TRBV6-1,TRBJ2-7,.,TGTGCCAGCAGTACGCCCCAAGAGCAGTACTTC,CASSTPQEQYF
many,TRBV5-1,TRBJ2-7,TRBD1,TGCGCCAGCAGCCAGCGGACAGGGGACTACGAGCAGTACTTC,CASSQRTGDYEQYF
.,TRBV9,TRBJ2-1,.,TGTGCCAGCAGCGTAACTCACAGGGTCTATGAGCAGTTCTTC,CASSVTHRVYEQFF
.,TRBV7-9,TRBJ2-5,TRBD1,TGTGCCAGCAGTTACCCCGGGACAGGGAAGTACTTC,CASSYPGTGKYF
.,TRBV29-1,TRBJ2-7,.,TGCAGCGTTGGGGGCAGCGGCAGCGAGACCTACGAGCAGTACTTC,CSVGGSGSETYEQYF
few,TRBV6-1,TRBJ2-7,.,TGTGCCAGCAGTGAACTTGTGAGCGCCTACGAGCAGTACTTC,CASSELVSAYEQYF
many,TRBV11-1,TRBJ2-7,.,TGTGCCAGCAGCCCAATCCAGGGAGTCTACGAGCAGTACTTC,CASSPIQGVYEQYF
many,TRBV30,TRBJ1-1,TRBD1,TGTGCCTCCTGGGCGGGACAGGGGGCTAACACTGAAGCTTTCTTT,CASWAGQGANTEAFF
many,TRBV6-5,TRBJ2-1,TRBD2,TGTGCCAGCAGTTACCGGGGGCCATCTGGGACTAGCGGGAGCATCTATGAGCAGTTCTTC,CASSYRGPSGTSGSIYEQFF
.,TRBV6-2/TRBV6-3,TRBJ2-6,TRBD1,TGTGCCAGCAGTTTCCACAGGGGGCTGGGGGCCAACGTCCTGACTTTC,CASSFHRGLGANVLTF
few,TRBV27,TRBJ2-7,.,TGTGCCAGCAGCCCGCCTTCTGGCGGGGTCTACGAGCAGTACTTC,CASSPPSGGVYEQYF